The 6 T cell receptor beta chains below were found in one sample sequenced in a study of neoadjuvant anti-PD-1 for oral cavity cancer. Stated time point: after neoadjuvant nivolumab, at surgical resection. The repertoire was sequenced with immunoSEQ multiplex PCR; TCRdb's copy has only in-frame clones and lacks some. Among some 31,000 clones, around four fifths were seen once, and the ten largest hold nearly 3.5%. Here the sequenced sample was PBMCs, taken after nivolumab (anti-PD-1) treatment. These receptors were taken from a person aged 40 to 85 with oral cavity squamous cell carcinoma.

This clone was seen a few times. V is TRBV7-2 and J is TRBJ1-5; a possible D gene is TRBD1 (6 bases). V was cut by 7 bases and J by 0 bases, with 13 bases left in between. The CDR3 extends over 15 amino acids. Per the germline V gene, CDR1 is SGHTA and CDR2 is FQGNSA. The CDR3 is CASTKDSYSNQPQHF. DNA of the CDR3: TGTGCCAGCACCAAGGACAGTTATAGCAATCAGCCCCAGCATTTT.

There are a few counts of this clone. The chain couples TRBV4-2 to TRBJ1-3; D is possibly TRBD1 (6 bases). V was pared by 5 bases and J by 8 bases, with 16 bases between. Germline lookup yields CDR1 LGHNA and CDR2 YNFKEQ. This CDR3 contains 14 residues. The CDR3 region has the DNA TGTGCCAGCAGCACACCGTCCAGGGGCGACACCATATATTTT. Translated, it gives CASSTPSRGDTIYF.

V usage is TRBV5-6 and J usage is TRBJ1-1, with D possibly TRBD1 on 5 matching bases. Per germline, CDR1 SGHDT and CDR2 YYEEEE. CDR3 length: 16 residues. V lost 2 bases and J 1 base, leaving 15 bases between the germline ends. The CDR3 spells CASSFGTGDPNTEAFF. CDR3 bases: TGTGCCAGCAGCTTTGGGACCGGGGATCCGAACACTGAAGCTTTCTTT. The whole variable domain, filled in from reference TRBV5-6 and TRBJ1-1, reads DAGVTQSPTHLIKTRGQQVTLRCSPKSGHDTVSWYQQALGQGPQFIFQYYEEEERQRGNFPDRFSGHQFPNYSSELNVNALLLGDSALYLCASSFGTGDPNTEAFFGQGTRLTVV.

The chain is built from TRBV5-1 and TRBJ1-6; D unclear. This CDR3 region has 14 residues. The V gene's germline CDR1 is SGHRS and CDR2 YFSETQ. V was pared by 0 bases and J by 11 bases, with 12 bases between. The CDR3 region has the DNA TGCGCCAGCAGCTTGGCGAGGAGTGGGGCACCCCTCCACTTT. Translating gives CASSLARSGAPLHF.

This sequence joins TRBV19 and TRBJ1-1; 10 bases agree with TRBD1. V dropped 5 bases and J dropped 3; count of bases not matched to a gene: 3. Germline-derived CDR1 and CDR2 are LNHDA and SQIVND (reference sequence). This CDR3 region has 14 residues. The chain's CDR3 is CASSDRGPHTEAFF. CDR3 bases: TGTGCCAGTAGTGACAGGGGGCCGCACACTGAAGCTTTCTTT. Variable domain in full (rest from reference TRBV19 and TRBJ1-1): DGGITQSPKYLFRKEGQNVTLSCEQNLNHDAMYWYRQDPGQGLRLIYYSQIVNDFQKGDIAEGYSVSREKKESFPLTVTSAQKNPTAFYLCASSDRGPHTEAFFGQGTRLTVV.

As for this clone: The junction does not match germline at one end; this may be a read error. V gene TRBV5-1 combines with J gene TRBJ1-6; 7 bases map to TRBD1. Germline V gene data show CDR1 as SGHRS and CDR2 as YFSETQ. This CDR3 spans 13 amino acids. Here the CDR3 DNA reads TGCGCCGGCAGGACAGGCTATAATTCACCCCTCCACTTT. Encoded protein: CAGRTGYNSPLHF.